These T cell receptor beta chains were read from a single sample in a study of spatial heterogeneity in lung cancer. From the 5' RACE reads, TCRdb called clonotypes with MiXCR, one entry per CDR3 protein. The data contain about 21,000 distinct CDR3 sequences, approximately 4.4% of them singletons. This specimen was PBMCs, taken at surgery. Receptors were obtained from a male donor with early-stage non-small cell lung cancer. Both conserved end residues are part of each CDR3. Each record gives: V gene, J gene, D gene, clone size, CDR3 protein, CDR3 DNA. A D gene is named only where the DNA matches it firmly. Size tells how often a clone was seen (once, few, many) or the class of an expanded clone, and some rows leave it out.

v_gene: TRBV3-1; j_gene: TRBJ1-1; d_gene: TRBD1; abundance: many; CDR3aa: CASSQAGGTEAFF; CDR3nt: TGTGCCAGCAGCCAAGCAGGGGGCACTGAAGCTTTCTTT
v_gene: TRBV3-1; j_gene: TRBJ1-3; d_gene: TRBD1; abundance: many; CDR3aa: CASSQRRQGGGNTIYF; CDR3nt: TGTGCCAGCAGCCAACGGAGACAGGGCGGTGGAAACACCATATATTTT
v_gene: TRBV2; j_gene: TRBJ1-5; d_gene: TRBD1; abundance: many; CDR3aa: CASILDRGNQPQHF; CDR3nt: TGTGCCAGCATTCTCGACAGGGGGAATCAGCCCCAGCATTTT
v_gene: TRBV7-2; j_gene: TRBJ2-3; d_gene: TRBD2; abundance: few; CDR3aa: CASAYTSGRPDTQYF; CDR3nt: TGTGCCAGCGCCTATACTAGCGGGAGGCCAGATACGCAGTATTTT
v_gene: TRBV6-6; j_gene: TRBJ1-5; d_gene: NA; abundance: many; CDR3aa: CASRTGQYNQPQHF; CDR3nt: TGTGCCAGCAGGACAGGCCAGTACAATCAGCCCCAGCATTTT
v_gene: TRBV7-2; j_gene: TRBJ2-1; d_gene: TRBD2; abundance: many; CDR3aa: CASSLGVSGRAVYEQFF; CDR3nt: TGTGCCAGCAGCTTAGGGGTTAGCGGGAGGGCCGTCTATGAGCAGTTCTTC
v_gene: TRBV23-1; j_gene: TRBJ1-5; d_gene: NA; abundance: medium-sized; CDR3aa: CASSPPGNQPQHF; CDR3nt: TGCGCCAGCAGTCCCCCAGGCAATCAGCCCCAGCATTTT
v_gene: TRBV6-5; j_gene: TRBJ2-7; d_gene: NA; abundance: many; CDR3aa: CASTPGRRFYEQYF; CDR3nt: TGTGCCAGCACCCCGGGTAGGCGGTTCTACGAGCAGTACTTC
v_gene: TRBV12-3/TRBV12-4; j_gene: TRBJ2-1; d_gene: TRBD2; abundance: many; CDR3aa: CASSLSGSSYNEQFF; CDR3nt: TGTGCCAGCAGTCTAAGCGGGAGCTCCTACAATGAGCAGTTCTTC
v_gene: TRBV12-3/TRBV12-4; j_gene: TRBJ1-2; d_gene: NA; abundance: medium-sized; CDR3aa: CASSLQQPNYGYTF; CDR3nt: TGTGCCAGCAGTCTACAACAACCTAACTATGGCTACACCTTC
v_gene: TRBV6-2/TRBV6-3; j_gene: TRBJ1-1; d_gene: NA; abundance: few; CDR3aa: CASSYSSTGNTEAFF; CDR3nt: TGTGCCAGCAGTTACTCCTCGACGGGGAACACTGAAGCTTTCTTT
v_gene: TRBV7-9; j_gene: TRBJ1-1; d_gene: TRBD1; abundance: many; CDR3aa: CASSHGQGSVNTEAFF; CDR3nt: TGTGCCAGCAGCCACGGACAGGGGTCGGTGAACACTGAAGCTTTCTTT
v_gene: TRBV7-9; j_gene: TRBJ1-1; d_gene: TRBD1; abundance: many; CDR3aa: CASSQNRGNTEAFF; CDR3nt: TGTGCCAGCAGCCAAAACAGGGGGAACACTGAAGCTTTCTTT
v_gene: TRBV5-1; j_gene: TRBJ1-1; d_gene: TRBD1; abundance: many; CDR3aa: CASSSGTGGAGTEAFF; CDR3nt: TGCGCCAGCAGCTCCGGGACAGGGGGCGCAGGCACTGAAGCTTTCTTT
v_gene: TRBV6-5; j_gene: TRBJ2-7; d_gene: NA; abundance: many; CDR3aa: CASSYRRGGTYEQYF; CDR3nt: TGTGCCAGCAGTTACCGGAGGGGGGGGACCTACGAGCAGTACTTC
v_gene: TRBV7-2; j_gene: TRBJ1-1; d_gene: TRBD1; abundance: many; CDR3aa: CASSLGGQGRVGTEAFF; CDR3nt: TGTGCCAGCAGCTTAGGTGGACAGGGAAGGGTTGGAACTGAAGCTTTCTTT
v_gene: TRBV9; j_gene: TRBJ2-3; d_gene: NA; abundance: many; CDR3aa: CASSVEPALPDTQYF; CDR3nt: TGTGCCAGCAGCGTAGAACCAGCCCTCCCAGATACGCAGTATTTT
v_gene: TRBV6-2/TRBV6-3; j_gene: TRBJ2-6; d_gene: NA; abundance: few; CDR3aa: CASSRVGFTGANVLTF; CDR3nt: TGTGCCAGCAGCCGCGTCGGGTTTACTGGGGCCAACGTCCTGACTTTC
v_gene: TRBV6-2/TRBV6-3; j_gene: TRBJ2-3; d_gene: NA; abundance: many; CDR3aa: CASSYPRGALSTDTQYF; CDR3nt: TGTGCCAGCAGTTACCCCCGGGGGGCCCTCAGCACAGATACGCAGTATTTT
v_gene: TRBV2; j_gene: TRBJ2-1; d_gene: NA; abundance: few; CDR3aa: CASKTGENNEQFF; CDR3nt: TGTGCCAGCAAGACGGGGGAGAACAATGAGCAGTTCTTC
v_gene: TRBV27; j_gene: TRBJ1-2; d_gene: NA; abundance: NA; CDR3aa: CASSFRARNYGYTF; CDR3nt: TGTGCCAGCTCCTTTAGGGCACGCAACTATGGCTACACCTTC
v_gene: TRBV6-2/TRBV6-3; j_gene: TRBJ1-1; d_gene: NA; abundance: medium-sized; CDR3aa: CASIISKAGEAFF; CDR3nt: TGTGCCAGCATTATCTCGAAGGCCGGTGAAGCTTTCTTT
v_gene: TRBV6-2/TRBV6-3; j_gene: TRBJ1-6; d_gene: TRBD1; abundance: many; CDR3aa: CASSAGTGGSPLHF; CDR3nt: TGTGCCAGCAGTGCCGGGACAGGGGGCTCACCCCTCCACTTT
v_gene: TRBV28; j_gene: TRBJ2-7; d_gene: TRBD2; abundance: many; CDR3aa: CASRLSGGAPYEQYF; CDR3nt: TGTGCCAGCAGATTAAGCGGGGGGGCCCCCTACGAGCAGTACTTC
v_gene: TRBV6-5; j_gene: TRBJ1-6; d_gene: TRBD1; abundance: NA; CDR3aa: CASRTGVVNSPLHF; CDR3nt: TGTGCCAGTCGGACAGGGGTTGTTAATTCACCCCTCCACTTT